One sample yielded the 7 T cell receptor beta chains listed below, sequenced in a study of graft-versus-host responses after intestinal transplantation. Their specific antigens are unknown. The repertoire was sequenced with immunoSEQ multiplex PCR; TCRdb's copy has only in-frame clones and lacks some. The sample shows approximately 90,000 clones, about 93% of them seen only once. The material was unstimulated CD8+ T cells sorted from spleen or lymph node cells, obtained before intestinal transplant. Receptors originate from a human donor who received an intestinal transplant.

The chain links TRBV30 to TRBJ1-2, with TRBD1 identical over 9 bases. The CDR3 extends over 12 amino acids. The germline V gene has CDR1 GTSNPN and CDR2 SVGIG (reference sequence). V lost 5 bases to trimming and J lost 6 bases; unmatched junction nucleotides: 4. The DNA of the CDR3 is TGTGCCTGGGGAACAGGGGGCGATGGCTACACCTTC. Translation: CAWGTGGDGYTF. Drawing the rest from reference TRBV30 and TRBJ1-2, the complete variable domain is SQTIHQWPATLVQPVGSPLSLECTVEGTSNPNLYWYRQAAGRGLQLLFYSVGIGQISSEVPQNLSASRPQDRQFILSSKKLLLSDSGFYLCAWGTGGDGYTFGSGTRLTVV.

Here the CDR3 reads CASSPRQGTGNEQFF. In nucleotides, the CDR3 is TGTGCCAGCAGCCCTAGACAGGGGACGGGCAATGAGCAGTTCTTC. V is TRBV7-9 and J is TRBJ2-1; 8 bases are a match to TRBD1. The CDR3 extends over 15 amino acids. V shed 5 bases and J 6 bases; nucleotides not matched to a gene: 9. The germline gives CDR1 SEHNR, CDR2 FQNEAQ (reference sequence).

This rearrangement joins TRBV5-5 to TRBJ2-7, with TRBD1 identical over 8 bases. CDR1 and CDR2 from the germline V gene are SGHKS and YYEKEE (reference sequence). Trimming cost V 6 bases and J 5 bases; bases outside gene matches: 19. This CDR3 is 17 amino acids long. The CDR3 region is CASTEWLGTGLWNEQYF. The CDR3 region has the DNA TGTGCCAGCACCGAATGGTTAGGGACAGGCCTTTGGAACGAGCAGTACTTC.

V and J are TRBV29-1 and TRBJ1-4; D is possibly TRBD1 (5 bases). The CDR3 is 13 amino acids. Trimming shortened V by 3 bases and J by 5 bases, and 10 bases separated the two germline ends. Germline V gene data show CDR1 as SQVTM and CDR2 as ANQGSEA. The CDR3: CSVEGLRNEKLFF. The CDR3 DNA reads TGCAGCGTTGAGGGACTCAGGAATGAAAAACTGTTTTTT.

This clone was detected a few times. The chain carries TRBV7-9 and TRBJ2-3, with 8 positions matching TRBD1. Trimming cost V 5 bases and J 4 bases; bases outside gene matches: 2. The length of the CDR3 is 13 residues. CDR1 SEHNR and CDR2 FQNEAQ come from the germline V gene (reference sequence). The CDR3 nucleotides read TGTGCCAGCAGCGCAGGGGGCCCAGATACGCAGTATTTT. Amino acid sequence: CASSAGGPDTQYF.

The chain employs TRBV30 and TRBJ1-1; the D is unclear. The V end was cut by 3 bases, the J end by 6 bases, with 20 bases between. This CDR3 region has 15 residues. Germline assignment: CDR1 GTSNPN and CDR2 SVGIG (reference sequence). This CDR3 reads CAWSGEGSLGPEAFF. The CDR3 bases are TGTGCCTGGAGCGGGGAGGGCTCCCTCGGACCTGAAGCTTTCTTT.

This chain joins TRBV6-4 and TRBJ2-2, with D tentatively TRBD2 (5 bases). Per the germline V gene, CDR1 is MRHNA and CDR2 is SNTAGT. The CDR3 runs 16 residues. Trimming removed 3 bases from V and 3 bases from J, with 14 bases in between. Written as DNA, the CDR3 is TGTGCCAGCAGTGAGGACTCCTCAACAGACACCGGGGAGCTGTTTTTT. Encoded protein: CASSEDSSTDTGELFF.